Following are 20 T cell receptor beta chains from one sample sequenced in a study of liver allograft versus peripheral blood T cells. As for the study in general: What was compared were the T cell receptor repertoires in transplanted livers and those in the peripheral blood of recipients.

MiXCR, applied by TCRdb to the reads, yields one record per CDR3 protein. The repertoire holds 1,500 to 2,000 distinct CDR3 sequences, with approximately 16% as singletons. The receptors originated from a human patient who had a liver transplant. Some of these T cells may belong to the graft donor.

Sample share makes this clonotype medium-sized. The V call is TRBV27, the J call TRBJ2-7; D is possibly TRBD2 (6 bases). Germline CDR1 MNHEY, CDR2 SMNVEV (reference sequence). Deletions cut 1 base from V and 2 bases from J, with 12 bases between. The CDR3 length is 15 residues. CDR3 sequence: CASSLYPAGPYEQYF. The CDR3 DNA follows: TGTGCCAGCAGTTTATACCCGGCGGGGCCCTACGAGCAGTACTTC.

Only a few counts were recorded for this clonotype. This chain connects TRBV10-3 to TRBJ2-1; TRBD2 matches 8 bases. V lost 6 bases to trimming and J lost 6 bases; unmatched junction nucleotides: 7. Germline values: CDR1 ENHRY, CDR2 SYGVKD. This CDR3 has 14 amino acids. Here the CDR3 DNA reads TGTGCCATCAGATTGACTAGCGACGTCAATGAGCAGTTCTTC. It codes for CAIRLTSDVNEQFF.

This clonotype is labeled as medium-sized. The rearrangement uses TRBV14 and TRBJ1-1; D unclear. The CDR3 extends over 17 amino acids. Germline values: CDR1 SGHDN, CDR2 FVKESK. The V and J ends lost 2 bases and 0 bases respectively, with 16 bases between them. CDR3: CASSQMILSHLNTEAFF. CDR3 coding DNA: TGTGCCAGCAGCCAAATGATATTGAGTCATTTGAACACTGAAGCTTTCTTT.

This clonotype is categorized as medium-sized. V usage is TRBV20-1 and J usage is TRBJ1-2; tentative D call: TRBD1 (6 bases). Germline CDR1 is DFQATT and CDR2 is SNEGSKA (reference sequence). The CDR3 runs 11 residues. The CDR3 sequence: CCRSGVYGYTF. DNA of the CDR3: TGCTGCAGATCAGGGGTCTATGGCTACACCTTC.

Only a few counts were recorded for this clonotype. The chain carries TRBV5-3 and TRBJ1-6, with 8 nucleotides matching TRBD1. TRBV5-3 is an ORF, and what it does is uncertain. J was trimmed by 7 bases and V by 5 bases; bases with no gene match: 5. This CDR3 has 14 amino acids. CDR3 amino acids: CARRPTGVNSPLHF. The CDR3 region has the DNA TGTGCCAGAAGACCGACAGGGGTGAATTCACCCCTCCACTTT.

This clonotype is categorized as medium-sized (0.01 to 0.1%). J is TRBJ2-7 and V is TRBV6-1, with D perhaps TRBD1 (5 bases). Germline V lookup: CDR1 MNHNS, CDR2 SASEGT. V lost 6 bases and J lost 3, with 15 bases in between. This CDR3 has 14 amino acids. The CDR3 coding sequence is TGTGCCAGCAGCAGGGCCCACGGAAGCTACGAGCAGTACTTC. It codes for CASSRAHGSYEQYF.

A note on this clonotype: This may stem from a read error, because a much larger clone lies one nucleotide away. The chain carries TRBV2 and TRBJ1-6, with a weak D call TRBD1 (6 bases). The germline V gene has CDR1 SNHLY and CDR2 FYNNEI. The CDR3 covers 14 residues. For the CDR3, the DNA is TGTGCCAGCGGCGGACAGACCTATAATTCACACCTCCACTTT. Its protein is CASGGQTYNSHLHF.

This clonotype ranks as medium-sized (0.01 to 0.1%). This chain links TRBV20-1 with TRBJ1-1; TRBD1 is a possible D gene (6 bases). V shed 8 bases and J shed 0 bases, with 13 bases lying between them. The CDR3 is 13 amino acids. From germline, CDR1 is DFQATT and CDR2 SNEGSKA (reference sequence). For the CDR3, the DNA is TGCAGTTCCGGGGGCACCGTGAACACTGAAGCTTTCTTT. As protein: CSSGGTVNTEAFF.

This chain uses TRBV2 with TRBJ2-7; D not certain. Trimming took 2 bases from V and 4 from J, leaving 6 bases between them. Germline CDR1 is SNHLY and CDR2 is FYNNEI. The CDR3 loop spans 12 amino acids. CDR3 in amino acids: CASSERRYEQYF. In DNA form, the CDR3 reads TGTGCCAGCAGTGAAAGGCGGTACGAGCAGTACTTC.

Judged by abundance, this clonotype is medium-sized (0.01 to 0.1%). The genes are TRBV6-2 or TRBV6-3 and TRBJ2-1, with D perhaps matching TRBD2 (6 bases). Looked up from germline, CDR1 is MNHEY and CDR2 is SVGEGT. The CDR3 is made up of 14 amino acids. Trimming removed 8 bases from V and 2 bases from J, with 13 bases in between. The CDR3 DNA follows: TGTGCCAGCTTAGATTGGAGGGCCTACAATGAGCAGTTCTTC. This translates into CASLDWRAYNEQFF.

This clonotype is termed medium-sized. V is TRBV11-1 and J is TRBJ2-7; 7 bases are a match to TRBD1. The CDR3 runs 16 residues. The germline V gene has CDR1 SGHAT and CDR2 FQDESV (reference sequence). J lost 3 bases, V lost 5 bases, and 13 bases had no gene match. CDR3 nucleotide sequence: TGTGCCAGCAGCCCCACTCGGGACAGACCTAACTACGAGCAGTACTTC. Encoded protein: CASSPTRDRPNYEQYF.

For this clonotype: This likely reflects a read error, since a far larger clone is one base away. The rearrangement links TRBV7-4 to TRBJ1-5; 9 nucleotides agree with TRBD1. The CDR3 is 16 residues long. Trimming cost V 8 bases and J 6 bases; bases outside gene matches: 14. CDR1 and CDR2 from the germline V gene are SGHVT and SQSDAQ. The CDR3 DNA is TGTGCCAGCGGCCTCGACTGGGGACAGGGTCCTCAGCCCCAGCATTTT. This codes for CASGLDWGQGPQPQHF.

By sample share, this clonotype is large (0.1 to 1%). This chain uses TRBV18 with TRBJ1-2, with TRBD1 identical over 7 bases. CDR1 and CDR2 from the germline V gene are KGHSH and LQKENI. This CDR3 region has 16 residues. Unmatched junction bases numbered 6, after V lost 2 bases and J lost 0 bases. As DNA, the CDR3 is TGTGCCAGCTCACCATTTACCGGGACAGCTAACTATGGCTACACCTTC. It is translated as CASSPFTGTANYGYTF. Using reference TRBV18 and TRBJ1-2 for the parts outside the CDR3, the full variable domain is NAGVMQNPRHLVRRRGQEARLRCSPMKGHSHVYWYRQLPEEGLKFMVYLQKENIIDESGMPKERFSAEFPKEGPSILRIQQVVRGDSAAYFCASSPFTGTANYGYTFGSGTRLTVV.

This clonotype has more than one count but fewer than ten. V usage is TRBV18 and J usage is TRBJ2-7, with D possibly matching TRBD1 (5 bases). Deletions cut 8 bases from V and 1 base from J, with 12 bases between. The CDR3 runs to 13 residues. Germline-derived CDR1 and CDR2 are KGHSH and LQKENI. The CDR3 sequence is CASGLGASYEQYF. The CDR3 nucleotides read TGTGCCAGCGGCCTAGGGGCTTCCTACGAGCAGTACTTC.

In this sample, this clonotype is large. This chain joins TRBV10-3 and TRBJ1-5; D gene uncertain. This CDR3 region has 14 residues. From germline, CDR1 is ENHRY and CDR2 SYGVKD. Trimming pared 6 bases from V and 2 bases from J, leaving 11 bases between. This chain's CDR3 is CAISDWRGNQPQHF. CDR3 nucleotide sequence: TGTGCCATCAGCGACTGGAGGGGCAATCAGCCCCAGCATTTT.

This clonotype is medium-sized in the sample. The rearrangement joins TRBV10-3 to TRBJ2-7; 9 nucleotides align to TRBD1. In germline, CDR1 is ENHRY, CDR2 SYGVKD. V was pared by 9 bases and J by 3 bases, with 9 bases of the junction left unmatched. The CDR3 contains 14 residues. CDR3 region: CAIAARTGVYEQYF. Here the CDR3 DNA reads TGTGCCATTGCCGCCCGGACAGGGGTCTACGAGCAGTACTTC.

This clonotype rates as medium-sized. The V gene is TRBV5-4, the J gene TRBJ1-4; 9 bases agree with TRBD1. The CDR3 has 18 amino acids. V dropped 4 bases and J dropped 1; count of bases not matched to a gene: 11. CDR1 is SGHNT, CDR2 YYREEE, per germline (reference sequence). The CDR3 reads CASSRGQGNILTNEKLFF. The CDR3 nucleotides are TGTGCCAGCAGCAGAGGACAGGGGAATATCTTAACTAATGAAAAACTGTTTTTT.

This sequence joins TRBV5-4 and TRBJ2-2; 7 bases map to TRBD2. This CDR3 spans 14 amino acids. The junction had 7 bases not matched to a gene; V was cut back by 4 bases and J by 7 bases. Germline loops: CDR1 SGHNT, CDR2 YYREEE (reference sequence). The CDR3 DNA reads as TGTGCCAGCAGCGTAGGGAGGGTTAACGGGGAGCTGTTTTTT. Residues: CASSVGRVNGELFF.

This clonotype is classed as medium-sized. The J gene is TRBJ1-5, the V gene TRBV6-2 or TRBV6-3; the D is unclear. CDR1 MNHEY and CDR2 SVGEGT come from the germline V gene. The CDR3 sequence is 14 residues long. Trimming pared 1 base from V and 4 bases from J, leaving 8 bases between. The CDR3 nucleotides read TGTGCCAGCAGTTACTTCGGGGAGAATCAGCCCCAGCATTTT. Translated, it gives CASSYFGENQPQHF.

This sequence joins TRBV29-1 and TRBJ1-2; D unresolved. Germline V CDR1 and CDR2: SQVTM, ANQGSEA. Between the trimmed V and J ends, which lost 6 bases and 2 bases, there was a span of 4 bases. This CDR3 is 10 amino acids long. The CDR3, as DNA: TGCAGCGTGGGGAACTATGGCTACACCTTC. It yields the protein CSVGNYGYTF.